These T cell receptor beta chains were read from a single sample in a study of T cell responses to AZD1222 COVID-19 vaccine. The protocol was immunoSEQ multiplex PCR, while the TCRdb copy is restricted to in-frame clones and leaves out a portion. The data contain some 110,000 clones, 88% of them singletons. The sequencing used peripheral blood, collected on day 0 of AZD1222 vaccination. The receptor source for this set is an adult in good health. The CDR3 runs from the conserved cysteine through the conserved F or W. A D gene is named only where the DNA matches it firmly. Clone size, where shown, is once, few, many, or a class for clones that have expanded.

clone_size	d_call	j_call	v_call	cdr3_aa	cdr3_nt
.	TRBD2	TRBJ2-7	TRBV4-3	CASSQVLAGDYEQYF	TGCGCCAGCAGCCAAGTCCTAGCGGGGGACTACGAGCAGTACTTC
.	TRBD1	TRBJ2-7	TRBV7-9	CASSVGGQRNQQYF	TGTGCCAGCAGCGTAGGGGGACAGAGGAACCAACAGTACTTC
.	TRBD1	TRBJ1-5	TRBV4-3	CASSLDQGGDQPQHF	TGCGCCAGCAGCCTGGACCAGGGGGGGGATCAGCCCCAGCATTTT
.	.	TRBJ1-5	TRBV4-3	CASSQVPGGNQPQHF	TGCGCCAGCAGCCAAGTTCCCGGGGGCAATCAGCCCCAGCATTTT
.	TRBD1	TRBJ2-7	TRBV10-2	CASQGAHSNEQYF	TGCGCCAGCCAGGGGGCGCATTCTAACGAGCAGTACTTC
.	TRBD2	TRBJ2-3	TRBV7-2	CASSLGGTSGRPDTQYF	TGTGCCAGCAGCTTAGGGGGGACTAGCGGGAGGCCAGATACGCAGTATTTT
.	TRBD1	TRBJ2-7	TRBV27	CASSGQGRVRDEQYF	TGTGCCAGCAGTGGACAGGGCCGAGTTCGAGACGAGCAGTACTTC
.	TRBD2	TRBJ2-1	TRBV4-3	CASSQDPTSSGGNEQFF	TGCGCCAGCAGCCAAGATCCCACCTCTAGCGGGGGGAATGAGCAGTTCTTC
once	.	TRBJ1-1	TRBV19	CASSIFGTDTEAFF	TGTGCCAGTAGTATATTCGGGACGGACACTGAAGCTTTCTTT
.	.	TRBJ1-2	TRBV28	CASSSGLLWLYGYTF	TGTGCCAGCAGTTCGGGACTACTTTGGCTCTATGGCTACACCTTC
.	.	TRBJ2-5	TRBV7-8	CASSLIPGIETQYF	TGTGCCAGCAGCTTAATTCCAGGGATAGAGACCCAGTACTTC
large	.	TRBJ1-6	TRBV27	CASRLQALSTYNSPLHF	TGTGCCAGCAGGTTACAGGCTCTCTCTACCTATAATTCACCCCTCCACTTT
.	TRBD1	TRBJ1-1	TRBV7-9	CASSFRGPSTDTEAFF	TGTGCCAGCAGCTTTAGGGGGCCCTCGACTGACACTGAAGCTTTCTTT
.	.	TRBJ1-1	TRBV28	CASSYGPTFPNTEAFF	TGTGCCAGCAGTTACGGCCCTACCTTCCCGAACACTGAAGCTTTCTTT
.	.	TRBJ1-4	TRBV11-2	CASSFGSANEKLFF	TGTGCCAGCAGCTTCGGTTCGGCTAATGAAAAACTGTTTTTT
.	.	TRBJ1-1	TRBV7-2	CASSLQTNTEAFF	TGTGCCAGCAGCTTACAGACGAACACTGAAGCTTTCTTT
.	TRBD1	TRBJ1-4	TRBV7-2	CASSLWTGGATNEKLFF	TGTGCCAGCAGCTTATGGACAGGGGGGGCCACTAATGAAAAACTGTTTTTT
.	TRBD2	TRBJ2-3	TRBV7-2	CASSPLAGTDTQYF	TGTGCCAGCAGCCCACTAGCGGGCACAGATACGCAGTATTTT
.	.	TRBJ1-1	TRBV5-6	CASSVTARGNTEAFF	TGTGCCAGCAGCGTAACCGCCAGGGGGAACACTGAAGCTTTCTTT
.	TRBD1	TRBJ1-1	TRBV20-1	CSATGGQAFF	TGCAGTGCTACAGGGGGCCAAGCTTTCTTT
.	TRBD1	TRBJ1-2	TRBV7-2	CASSTGQGTKYGYTF	TGTGCCAGCAGCACGGGACAGGGGACTAAATATGGCTACACCTTC
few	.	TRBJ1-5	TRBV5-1	CASSLAMGVDQPQHF	TGCGCCAGCAGCTTGGCTATGGGGGTTGATCAGCCCCAGCATTTT
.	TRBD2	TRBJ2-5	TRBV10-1	CASSNLGLAGEETQYF	TGCGCCAGCAGTAACTTGGGACTAGCGGGAGAGGAGACCCAGTACTTC
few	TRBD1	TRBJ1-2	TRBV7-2	CASNPRTGGNPNYGYTF	TGTGCCAGCAACCCAAGGACAGGGGGCAATCCTAACTATGGCTACACCTTC
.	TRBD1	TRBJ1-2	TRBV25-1	CASRTPGTGIGYTF	TGTGCCAGCAGGACTCCCGGGACAGGGATCGGCTACACCTTC
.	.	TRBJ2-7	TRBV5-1	CASNGANYEQYF	TGCGCCAGCAACGGAGCTAACTACGAGCAGTACTTC
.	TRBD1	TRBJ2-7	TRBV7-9	CASTWDRGGEQYF	TGTGCCAGCACGTGGGACAGGGGCGGCGAGCAGTACTTC
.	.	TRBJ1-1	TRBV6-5	CASRRTRNTEAFF	TGTGCCAGCAGGCGGACCCGGAACACTGAAGCTTTCTTT
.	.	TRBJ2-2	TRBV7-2	CASSLVYGTGELFF	TGTGCCAGCAGCTTAGTATACGGTACCGGGGAGCTGTTTTTT
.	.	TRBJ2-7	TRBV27	CASSLKGPGGPLYYEQYF	TGTGCCAGCAGTTTAAAGGGGCCCGGGGGGCCCCTCTACTACGAGCAGTACTTC
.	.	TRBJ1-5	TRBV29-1	CSVRASNQPQHF	TGCAGCGTCCGGGCCAGCAATCAGCCCCAGCATTTT
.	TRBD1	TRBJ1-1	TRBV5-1	CASSPKGASEAFF	TGCGCCAGCAGCCCGAAGGGGGCAAGTGAAGCTTTCTTT
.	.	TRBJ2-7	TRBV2	CASSVRQGGQYF	TGTGCCAGCAGTGTTCGACAGGGAGGGCAGTACTTC
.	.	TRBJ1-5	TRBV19	CASRGVLAQHF	TGTGCCAGTCGGGGGGTTCTAGCCCAGCATTTT
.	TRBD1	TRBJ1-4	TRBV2	CASIAGTATNEKLFF	TGTGCCAGCATAGCCGGGACAGCAACTAATGAAAAACTGTTTTTT
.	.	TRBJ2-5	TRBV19	CASSITSRQETQYF	TGTGCCAGTAGTATTACTAGCCGCCAAGAGACCCAGTACTTC
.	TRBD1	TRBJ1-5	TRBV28	CASREQGGFNQPQHF	TGTGCCAGCAGGGAACAGGGGGGCTTTAATCAGCCCCAGCATTTT
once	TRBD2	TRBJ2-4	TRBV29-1	CSVNPGTRENIQYF	TGCAGCGTCAACCCCGGGACTAGGGAGAACATTCAGTACTTC
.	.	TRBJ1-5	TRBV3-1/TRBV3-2	CASSLHSEGGGNQPQHF	TGTGCCAGCAGCCTTCACTCGGAGGGGGGGGGCAATCAGCCCCAGCATTTT
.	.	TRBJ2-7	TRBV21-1	CASSKGASGTSGLWDYEQYF	TGTGCCAGCAGCAAGGGAGCCTCCGGGACTAGCGGGCTCTGGGACTACGAGCAGTACTTC
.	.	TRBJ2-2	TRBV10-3	CAISHPGAIGLGTGELFF	TGTGCCATCAGCCATCCTGGGGCCATTGGTTTGGGGACCGGGGAGCTGTTTTTT
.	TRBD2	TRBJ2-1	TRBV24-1	CATSKPTGTSGRRDEQFF	TGTGCCACCAGTAAACCCACCGGGACTAGCGGGAGAAGGGATGAGCAGTTCTTC
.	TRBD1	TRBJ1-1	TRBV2	CASIITGQPNTEAFF	TGTGCCAGCATAATCACGGGACAGCCGAACACTGAAGCTTTCTTT
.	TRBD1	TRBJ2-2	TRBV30	CACDRGPTGELFF	TGTGCCTGCGACAGGGGGCCCACCGGGGAGCTGTTTTTT
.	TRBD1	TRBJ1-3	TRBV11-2	CASSSWDRSGNTIYF	TGTGCCAGCAGCTCATGGGACAGGAGTGGAAACACCATATATTTT
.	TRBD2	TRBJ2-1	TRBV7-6	CASSALATRSNEQFF	TGTGCCAGCAGCGCACTAGCGACTCGAAGCAATGAGCAGTTCTTC
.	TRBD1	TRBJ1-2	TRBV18	CASSPKTGVNLDGYTF	TGTGCCAGCTCACCAAAGACAGGGGTTAATCTTGATGGCTACACCTTC
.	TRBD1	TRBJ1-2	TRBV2	CASSAARTGLGYTF	TGTGCCAGCAGTGCTGCCCGGACAGGGCTTGGCTACACCTTC
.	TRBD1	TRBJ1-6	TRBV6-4	CASSATGQGYSPLHF	TGTGCCAGCAGTGCAACGGGACAGGGCTATTCACCCCTCCACTTT
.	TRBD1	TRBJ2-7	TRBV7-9	CASSIGTASTYEQYF	TGTGCCAGCAGCATCGGGACAGCTTCGACCTACGAGCAGTACTTC
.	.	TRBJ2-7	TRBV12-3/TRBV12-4	CASSSDSSYEQYF	TGTGCCAGCAGTTCGGACTCCTCCTACGAGCAGTACTTC
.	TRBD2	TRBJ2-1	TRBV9	CASSVVGREALNEQFF	TGTGCCAGCAGCGTAGTAGGGCGGGAGGCACTCAATGAGCAGTTCTTC
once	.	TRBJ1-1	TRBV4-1	CASNPTERRMNTEAFF	TGCGCCAGCAACCCGACAGAGAGAAGAATGAACACTGAAGCTTTCTTT
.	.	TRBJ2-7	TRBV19	CASSKGPLEFSYEQYF	TGTGCCAGTAGTAAGGGACCTCTAGAGTTCTCCTACGAGCAGTACTTC
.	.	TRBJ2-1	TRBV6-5	CASHSVLSSYNEQFF	TGTGCCAGCCATAGTGTGTTAAGCTCCTACAATGAGCAGTTCTTC
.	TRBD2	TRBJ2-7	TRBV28	CASDGSSGGYEQYF	TGTGCCAGCGACGGGAGTAGCGGGGGATACGAGCAGTACTTC
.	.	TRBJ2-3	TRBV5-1	CASSLALASDTQYF	TGCGCCAGCAGCTTGGCCCTAGCATCAGATACGCAGTATTTT
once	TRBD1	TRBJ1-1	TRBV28	CASTIGQGTRAFF	TGTGCCAGCACCATCGGACAGGGGACTCGAGCTTTCTTT